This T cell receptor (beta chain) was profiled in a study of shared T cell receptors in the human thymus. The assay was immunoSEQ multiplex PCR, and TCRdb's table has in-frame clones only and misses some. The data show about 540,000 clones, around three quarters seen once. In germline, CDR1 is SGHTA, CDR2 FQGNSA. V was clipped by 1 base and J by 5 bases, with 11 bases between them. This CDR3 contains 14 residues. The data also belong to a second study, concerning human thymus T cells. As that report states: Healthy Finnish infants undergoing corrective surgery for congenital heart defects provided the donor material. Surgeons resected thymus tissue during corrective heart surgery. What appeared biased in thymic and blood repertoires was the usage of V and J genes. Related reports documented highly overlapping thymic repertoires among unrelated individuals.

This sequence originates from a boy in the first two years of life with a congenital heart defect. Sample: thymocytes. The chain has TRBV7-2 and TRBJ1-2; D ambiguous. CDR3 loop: CASSLVVRLYGYTF. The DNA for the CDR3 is TGTGCCAGCAGCTTAGTGGTCAGATTATATGGCTACACCTTC.